These T cell receptor beta chains were read from a single sample in a study of read filtering for tumor transcriptome and immune sequencing. One entry per CDR3 protein results from TCRdb running MiXCR on the reads. The table has nearly 60,000 distinct CDR3 sequences, 9% to 15% seen once. Specimen: a population of CD138-negative cells sorted from bone marrow. These receptor sequences come from a donor aged 40 or older with multiple myeloma. Each CDR3 is given with its conserved first and last residue. D genes are given only for firm matches. The listing skips clone size in some rows; elsewhere it reads once, few, many or a size class.

j_call	d_call	clone_size	v_call	cdr3_nt	cdr3_aa
TRBJ1-1	.	.	TRBV7-9	TGTGCCAGCAGCGGCGTCGTAGGGGCCAGCACTGAAGCTTTCTTT	CASSGVVGASTEAFF
TRBJ1-4	TRBD1	many	TRBV6-5	TGTGCCAGCAGCCTGACAGGGGGCGAAAAACTGTTTTTT	CASSLTGGEKLFF
TRBJ2-7	TRBD1	many	TRBV7-9	TGTGCCAGCAGCTTGGCAGGGGGCGTCTACGAGCAGTACTTC	CASSLAGGVYEQYF
TRBJ2-6	.	many	TRBV6-1	TGTGCCAGCAGAATAGACCTCGCCAACGTCCTGACTTTC	CASRIDLANVLTF
TRBJ2-4	.	.	TRBV5-1	TGCGCCAGCCGACCGTTTACGACAGGATCGATGCTAGCCAAAAACATTCAGTACTTC	CASRPFTTGSMLAKNIQYF
TRBJ2-7	TRBD1	.	TRBV18	TGTGCCAGCTCACGCCCGCCGGGACAGGGCTACTACGAGCAGTACTTC	CASSRPPGQGYYEQYF
TRBJ1-5	.	many	TRBV20-1	TGCAGTGCTAGAAGGGGCTCAGGACAGCCCCAGCATTTT	CSARRGSGQPQHF
TRBJ2-5	.	few	TRBV11-2	TGTGCCAGCAGCTCCGCGGCGGGGGCCCAAGAGACCCAGTACTTC	CASSSAAGAQETQYF
TRBJ2-4	.	many	TRBV29-1	TGCAGCGTTGAAGCCCCGCGGGGTAGAAACATTCAGTACTTC	CSVEAPRGRNIQYF
TRBJ2-2	.	.	TRBV24-1	TGTGCCACCAAGGGGCAGGGCAACACCGGGGAGCTGTTTTTT	CATKGQGNTGELFF
TRBJ1-3	.	.	TRBV20-1	TGCAGTGCTACTTCAGGGTTCTTTCACTCTGGAAACACCATATATTTT	CSATSGFFHSGNTIYF
TRBJ2-5	TRBD1	few	TRBV7-9	TGTGCCAGCAGCCCTCCGACAGGGCGGGTGGCGGAGACCCAGTACTTC	CASSPPTGRVAETQYF
TRBJ2-1	.	.	TRBV7-9	TGTGCCAGCAGCTTCGCGGAGTCCAACAATGAGCAGTCCTTC	CASSFAESNNEQSF
TRBJ1-6	.	many	TRBV6-6	TGTGCCAGCAGTTACGAAGACTCCTATAATTCACCCCTCCACTTT	CASSYEDSYNSPLHF
TRBJ2-5	.	many	TRBV7-9	TGTGCCAGCAGCCGCACCTTAGGGGGTGAGACCCAGTACTTC	CASSRTLGGETQYF
TRBJ1-2	.	few	TRBV2	TGTGCCAGCAGCAACGATGGCAACTATGGCTACACCTTC	CASSNDGNYGYTF
TRBJ1-4	.	many	TRBV2	TGTGCCAGCAGTCAAAGGGAGGGTGAAAAACTGTTTTTT	CASSQREGEKLFF
TRBJ1-2	.	many	TRBV7-2	TGTGCCAGCAGCTTACCAGTAAACTATGGCTACACCTTC	CASSLPVNYGYTF
TRBJ2-5	TRBD1	many	TRBV5-1	TGCGCCAGCAGCTCACAGGGGGCTGGAGAGACCCAGTACTTC	CASSSQGAGETQYF
TRBJ2-6	TRBD1	many	TRBV29-1	TGCAGCGTTCTCCGGGACAGCTCTGGGGCCAACGTCCTGACTTTC	CSVLRDSSGANVLTF
TRBJ2-2	.	many	TRBV7-7	TGTGCTAGCAGCGCTGGACCAAACACCGGGGAGCTGTTTTTT	CASSAGPNTGELFF
TRBJ1-5	.	few	TRBV19	TGTGCCAGTATTGCGACAGGTCTCGGAAATCAGCCCCAGCATTTT	CASIATGLGNQPQHF
TRBJ2-1	.	many	TRBV12-5	TGTGCTAGTGGTACGGACGTAAAGCAGTTCTTC	CASGTDVKQFF
TRBJ1-5	.	many	TRBV2	TGTGCCAGCAGTGATTGGGGCACCAGCCCCAATCAGCCCCAGCATTTT	CASSDWGTSPNQPQHF
TRBJ2-3	.	many	TRBV29-1	TGCAGCGCTGGGGGGCTCCTTCCTAGCACAGATACGCAGTATTTT	CSAGGLLPSTDTQYF
TRBJ2-7	.	many	TRBV19	TGTGCCACTAAGGACAGAGCCTACGAGCAGTACTTC	CATKDRAYEQYF
TRBJ2-1	TRBD2	few	TRBV6-4	TGTGCCAGCAGTGACTCGTCGGCGGGGGGGCGCAATGAGCAGTTCTTC	CASSDSSAGGRNEQFF
TRBJ2-7	.	many	TRBV20-1	TGCAGTGCTATGTTTCCCCGGTCAGGGTCCCACGAGCAGTACTTC	CSAMFPRSGSHEQYF
TRBJ2-5	.	many	TRBV12-3/TRBV12-4	TGTGCCAGCAGTTTGGTCGGGGTCCAAGAGACCCAGTACTTC	CASSLVGVQETQYF
TRBJ1-1	.	many	TRBV27	TGTGCCAGCAGAGACTGGACCGCGGCGAACACTGAAGCTTTCTTT	CASRDWTAANTEAFF
TRBJ1-5	.	few	TRBV12-3/TRBV12-4	TGTGCCAGCAGTCCCGAAGGACCAGGGGCCGGGAATCAGCCCCAGCATTTT	CASSPEGPGAGNQPQHF
TRBJ2-7	.	many	TRBV7-7	TGTGCTAGCAGCGTCGACAGAAGCTCCTACGAGCAGTACTTC	CASSVDRSSYEQYF
TRBJ1-1	TRBD1	many	TRBV29-1	TGCAGCGTTGACCACAGGGGGGATGAAGCTTTCTTT	CSVDHRGDEAFF
TRBJ2-3	TRBD2	many	TRBV28	TGTGCCAGCAGTTTCCCCACCCTTACTAGCGGGGTACGAACAGATACGCAGTATTTT	CASSFPTLTSGVRTDTQYF
TRBJ2-2	.	many	TRBV20-1	TGCAGTGCTAGAGGTCCTAGCGAGGACACCGGGGAGCTGTTTTTT	CSARGPSEDTGELFF
TRBJ1-5	.	many	TRBV7-9	TGTGCCAGCAGCTTAGTAGGTAGAAATCAGCCCCAGCATTTT	CASSLVGRNQPQHF
TRBJ2-5	TRBD1	many	TRBV27	TGTGCCAGCAGTTTACAGGGGGCGGGGACCCAGTACTTC	CASSLQGAGTQYF
TRBJ2-1	.	many	TRBV5-4	TGTGCCAGCAGCTTACCCCCCCCGAGGAATGAGCAGTTCTTC	CASSLPPPRNEQFF
TRBJ1-1	TRBD1	many	TRBV20-1	TGCAGTGCCGTCGTAAGAAACAGGGGAGGAACTGAAGCTTTCTTT	CSAVVRNRGGTEAFF
TRBJ2-1	.	many	TRBV10-1	TGCGCCAGCAGAGAGCAGCGGGCGTACAATGAGCAGTTCTTC	CASREQRAYNEQFF
TRBJ2-7	TRBD2	many	TRBV9	TGTGCCAGCAGCGTAGTCCCGGGGGGAACCTACGAGCAGTACTTC	CASSVVPGGTYEQYF
TRBJ2-7	.	many	TRBV5-1	TGCGCCAGCAGCTTGGATAGAGAGCAGTACTTC	CASSLDREQYF
TRBJ2-1	TRBD1	many	TRBV24-1	TGTGCCACCAGTGATGACAGGGGGATAACCCCGGTCAATGAGCAGTTCTTC	CATSDDRGITPVNEQFF
TRBJ2-5	.	many	TRBV3-1	TGTGCCAGCAGCCCGTCCGGGTTGGGTCAAACCCAGTACTTC	CASSPSGLGQTQYF
TRBJ1-2	.	few	TRBV19	TGTGCCAGTAGTATCCTGCGACGAAACAGCGGCTATGGCTACACCTTC	CASSILRRNSGYGYTF
TRBJ2-3	.	many	TRBV29-1	TGCAGCGCAACAAAACCAGGGCTAGATACGCAGTATTTT	CSATKPGLDTQYF
TRBJ1-2	.	many	TRBV20-1	TGCAGTGCTATAGGACAGTCTTATGGCTACACCTTC	CSAIGQSYGYTF
TRBJ2-1	.	many	TRBV3-1	TGTGCCAGCAGCCAGGAGGGCCGCCCCTACAATGAGCAGTTCTTC	CASSQEGRPYNEQFF
TRBJ2-1	TRBD1	many	TRBV2	TGTGCCACCAAAGAAAGTCCTCCAGGGGGCTCATACAATGAGCAGTTCTTC	CATKESPPGGSYNEQFF
TRBJ1-1	.	many	TRBV5-1	TGCGCCAGCAGCTGGACACTGAACACTGAAGCTTTCTTT	CASSWTLNTEAFF
TRBJ1-1	.	many	TRBV20-1	TGCAGTGCTGCACCGTTGACAGTGTTGAACACTGAAGCTTTCTTT	CSAAPLTVLNTEAFF
TRBJ1-5	.	many	TRBV7-2	TGTGCCAGCAGCTTAGCGCTAGGGACGGATTTAGGTCAGCCCCAGCATTTT	CASSLALGTDLGQPQHF
TRBJ1-2	TRBD1	.	TRBV18	TGTGCCAGCTCACCAAAGACAGGGCATTATGGCTACACCTTC	CASSPKTGHYGYTF
TRBJ2-2	TRBD1	.	TRBV19	TGTGCCAGTTCTGGGACAGGAGACCTAAACACCGGGGAGCTGTTTTTT	CASSGTGDLNTGELFF
TRBJ1-1	.	many	TRBV3-1	TGTGCCAGCAGCCAAGTCGGGGGCCCCACTGAAGCTTTCTTT	CASSQVGGPTEAFF
TRBJ1-5	.	many	TRBV15	TGTGCCACCAGCAGAGATCAGGGACAGCCCCAGCATTTT	CATSRDQGQPQHF